The next 15 T cell receptor beta chains were all read from a single sample in a study of shared clonotypes between healthy human individuals. Sequencing was performed with immunoSEQ multiplex PCR; in TCRdb, only in-frame clones are kept and a portion is missing. The table lists approximately 1.1 million clones, around 82% of them singletons. Sequenced input: memory CD4+ T cells from PBMCs. Noted subset: CD45RA-negative fraction. The receptors were gathered from a man aged 18 to 30 in good health. Some clones in this sample may be carry-over from other donors' samples.

The V call is TRBV5-5, the J call TRBJ1-5; TRBD1 might be the D (6 bases). CDR3 length: 15 amino acids. Between the trimmed V and J ends, which lost 1 base and 2 bases, there was a span of 10 bases. In germline, CDR1 is SGHKS, CDR2 YYEKEE (reference sequence). The CDR3 sequence is CASSLYGGGNQPQHF. The CDR3, as DNA: TGTGCCAGCAGCTTGTACGGGGGCGGCAATCAGCCCCAGCATTTT.

This clone was seen at least ten times. The same CDR3 can be traced to other DNA sequences in this sample. This chain uses TRBV25-1 with TRBJ2-6, with TRBD1 identical over 9 bases. This CDR3 has 17 amino acids. The junction had 7 bases not matched to a gene; V was cut back by 6 bases and J by 1 base. Germline loops: CDR1 MGHDK, CDR2 SYGVNS. The CDR3 sequence: CASRGDRAFSGANVLTF. DNA of the CDR3: TGTGCCAGCAGGGGGGACAGGGCGTTTTCTGGGGCCAACGTCCTGACTTTC.

This chain connects TRBV28 to TRBJ1-5, with TRBD1 as a possible D gene (5 bases). Germline V gene sequence: CDR1 MDHEN, CDR2 SYDVKM. This CDR3 is 19 amino acids long. V gave up 4 bases and J gave up 2 bases, with 24 bases separating them. CDR3 in DNA: TGTGCCAGCAGTTCCGAATTCCGGGACGTCATCCGAGGCAATCAGCCCCAGCATTTT. The encoded protein is CASSSEFRDVIRGNQPQHF.

This clone was observed a single time. The chain joins TRBV30 to TRBJ1-5; the D is unclear. Germline assignment: CDR1 GTSNPN and CDR2 SVGIG (reference sequence). V was cut by 0 bases and J by 3 bases, with 9 bases left in between. The CDR3 has 14 residues. The CDR3 sequence is CAWSVSLYNQPQHF. CDR3 DNA sequence: TGTGCCTGGAGTGTAAGCCTTTACAATCAGCCCCAGCATTTT.

This clone has just one count. The rearrangement uses TRBV18 and TRBJ2-7; 7 nucleotides line up with TRBD1. CDR1 is KGHSH and CDR2 is LQKENI in the germline V gene. CDR3 length: 14 residues. With 3 bases clipped from V and 2 bases from J, the junction kept 4 bases outside the gene matches. CDR3 in amino acids: CASSPGTETYEQYF. CDR3 nucleotides: TGTGCCAGCTCACCCGGGACAGAAACCTACGAGCAGTACTTC.

The chain links TRBV2 to TRBJ2-3; D gene ambiguous. CDR1 and CDR2 (germline): SNHLY, FYNNEI. The ends were cut back, 4 bases at V and 3 bases at J, with 14 bases in the middle. The CDR3 is 15 residues long. CDR3 loop: CASSVGRPSTDTQYF. The CDR3 DNA sequence: TGTGCCAGCAGTGTAGGGCGGCCTTCGACAGATACGCAGTATTTT.

The J gene is TRBJ2-3, the V gene TRBV7-9; 10 bases line up with TRBD2. This CDR3 is 15 amino acids long. The germline gives CDR1 SEHNR, CDR2 FQNEAQ (reference sequence). The V and J ends lost 5 bases and 3 bases, in that order; junction bases with no gene match: 5. In nucleotides, the CDR3 is TGTGCCAGCAGCGGAGGACTAGCGGTTACAGATACGCAGTATTTT. Protein sequence: CASSGGLAVTDTQYF.

This clone was recorded only once. The chain joins TRBV30 to TRBJ2-1; 8 nucleotides align to TRBD2. With V trimmed by 1 base and J by 4 bases, 12 bases remained unmatched. The CDR3 loop spans 17 amino acids. The germline gives CDR1 GTSNPN, CDR2 SVGIG (reference sequence). The CDR3 coding sequence is TGTGCCTGGAGTGGCGGGGGGAGGACTAGGGCGTACAATGAGCAGTTCTTC. It translates to CAWSGGGRTRAYNEQFF.

This chain uses TRBV18 with TRBJ1-1, with D possibly TRBD1 on 6 matching bases. V was clipped by 4 bases and J by 6 bases, with 9 bases between them. The V gene's germline CDR1 is KGHSH and CDR2 LQKENI. The length of the CDR3 is 12 residues. CDR3: CASSLRQAEAFF. The CDR3 DNA reads as TGTGCCAGCTCACTCCGACAGGCTGAAGCTTTCTTT. The whole variable domain, remainder taken from reference TRBV18 and TRBJ1-1, is NAGVMQNPRHLVRRRGQEARLRCSPMKGHSHVYWYRQLPEEGLKFMVYLQKENIIDESGMPKERFSAEFPKEGPSILRIQQVVRGDSAAYFCASSLRQAEAFFGQGTRLTVV.

Written as DNA, the CDR3 is TGTGCCAGCTCACCAGATCAACAGGCCTATGGCTACACCTTC. Protein product: CASSPDQQAYGYTF. V is TRBV18 and J is TRBJ1-2; a weak D match, TRBD1 (5 bases). CDR1 and CDR2 (germline): KGHSH, LQKENI. Trimming took off 2 bases at V and 4 bases at J, with 11 bases between the two ends. The CDR3 is 14 amino acids.

The genes are TRBV5-6 and TRBJ1-6, with 7 bases fitting TRBD1. V was clipped by 0 bases and J by 9 bases; unmatched bases: 9. CDR3 size: 16 residues. Germline loops: CDR1 SGHDT, CDR2 YYEEEE. CDR3 sequence: CASSLAGGFEGSPLHF. The CDR3 bases are TGTGCCAGCAGCTTGGCAGGGGGTTTTGAGGGTTCACCCCTCCACTTT. The entire variable domain, with the rest obtained from reference TRBV5-6 and TRBJ1-6, is as follows: DAGVTQSPTHLIKTRGQQVTLRCSPKSGHDTVSWYQQALGQGPQFIFQYYEEEERQRGNFPDRFSGHQFPNYSSELNVNALLLGDSALYLCASSLAGGFEGSPLHFGNGTRLTVT.

The V and J genes are TRBV6-1 and TRBJ2-7, with 11 bases fitting TRBD1. V was clipped by 8 bases and J by 6 bases; unmatched bases: 3. The CDR3 runs to 12 residues. Per germline, CDR1 MNHNS and CDR2 SASEGT. The CDR3 here is CASDGTGGEQYF. The CDR3 DNA sequence: TGTGCCAGCGACGGGACAGGGGGCGAGCAGTACTTC.

This clone came up once. J is TRBJ2-3 and V is TRBV19, with D maybe TRBD2 (6 bases). Germline CDR1 reads LNHDA; CDR2 reads SQIVND (reference sequence). Trimming pared 5 bases from V and 4 bases from J, leaving 10 bases between. This CDR3 has 13 amino acids. The CDR3: CASSPRLADTQYF. As DNA, the CDR3 is TGTGCCAGTAGTCCCAGACTAGCAGATACGCAGTATTTT.

The J gene is TRBJ1-2, the V gene TRBV19, with unresolved D. The CDR3 has 14 residues. Trimming left V 10 bases short and J 7 bases short, with 22 bases between. CDR1 LNHDA and CDR2 SQIVND come from the germline V gene (reference sequence). CDR3 DNA: TGTGCCACTTCCAACCGAGCCAACGTCCCTGGCTACACCTTC. Encoded protein: CATSNRANVPGYTF.

The chain carries TRBV5-6 and TRBJ2-5; 7 bases fit TRBD1. Germline V CDR1 and CDR2: SGHDT, YYEEEE. With 5 bases clipped from V and 9 bases from J, the junction kept 10 bases outside the gene matches. The CDR3 contains 13 residues. CDR3 residues: CASSRDRARAQYF. The CDR3 DNA reads TGTGCCAGCAGTCGTGACAGGGCCAGGGCCCAGTACTTC.